This is a list of T cell receptor beta chains from one sample in a study of OX40 agonist ivuxolimab in advanced cancers. Generated by immunoSEQ multiplex PCR, the TCRdb table keeps only in-frame clones and is missing some. The table lists 68,000 or so clones, 84% of them singletons. The sample in question was CD4+ or CD8+ T cells sorted from blood, obtained in a trial of the OX40 agonist ivuxolimab. These receptors all come from an adult with an advanced solid tumor such as melanoma, head and neck, liver or kidney cancer. The CDR3 runs from the conserved cysteine through the conserved F or W.

V gene	CDR3 length	J gene	CDR3 protein
TRBV7-2	17	TRBJ1-4	CASSLVSGFGANEKLFF
TRBV19	14	TRBJ1-1	CATQTGRMNTEAFF
TRBV27	13	TRBJ1-1	CASSLNRNTEAFF
TRBV12-5	19	TRBJ1-2	CASGSRGGGLSSNLYGYTF
TRBV7-9	14	TRBJ2-5	CASTQRGARETQYF
TRBV7-8	14	TRBJ1-6	CASTQGTGNSPLHF
TRBV2	13	TRBJ1-5	CASGETSNQPQHF
TRBV6-1	15	TRBJ1-2	CASSEESTSNYGYTF
TRBV5-1	19	TRBJ2-2	CASSLTSSQAGSPTGELFF
TRBV19	15	TRBJ1-5	CASMLRQVRNQPQHF
TRBV2	14	TRBJ2-2	CASSDSRATGELFF
TRBV7-8	13	TRBJ1-4	CASGGRANGKLFF
TRBV30	14	TRBJ2-7	CAWKNSGSSYEQYF
TRBV28	15	TRBJ1-4	CASSWGGVSNEKLFF
TRBV19	14	TRBJ2-5	CASSIAGLAETQYF
TRBV9	15	TRBJ1-1	CASSVATGPNTEAFF
TRBV28	11	TRBJ1-2	CASASNYGYTF
TRBV5-1	16	TRBJ2-3	CASSSVGGVGTDTQYF
TRBV18	14	TRBJ2-5	CASSPGSGRETQYF
TRBV7-9	14	TRBJ2-1	CASSHGQASNEQFF
TRBV15	13	TRBJ2-4	CATSRDRQGVQYF
TRBV10-1	15	TRBJ2-7	CASSEPGTGSYEQYF
TRBV7-2	16	TRBJ2-2	CASSPRDSSNTGELFF
TRBV27	15	TRBJ2-2	CASSPNLANTGELFF
TRBV11-3	12	TRBJ2-1	CASSSYRNEQFF
TRBV5-6	16	TRBJ1-6	CASSLSVGTGGSPLHF
TRBV18	13	TRBJ1-1	CASSDGSNTEAFF